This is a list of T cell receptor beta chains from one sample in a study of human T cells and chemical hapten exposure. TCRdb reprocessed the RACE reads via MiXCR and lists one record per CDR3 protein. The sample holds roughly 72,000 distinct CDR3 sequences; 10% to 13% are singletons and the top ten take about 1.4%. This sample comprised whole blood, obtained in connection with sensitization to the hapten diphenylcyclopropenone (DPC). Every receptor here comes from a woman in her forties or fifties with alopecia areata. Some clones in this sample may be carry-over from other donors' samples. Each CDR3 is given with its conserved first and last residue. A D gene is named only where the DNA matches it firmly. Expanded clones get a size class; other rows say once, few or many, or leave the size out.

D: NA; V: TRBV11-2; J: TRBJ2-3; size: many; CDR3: CASSSGGDTQYF; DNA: TGTGCCAGCAGCTCCGGGGGAGATACGCAGTATTTT
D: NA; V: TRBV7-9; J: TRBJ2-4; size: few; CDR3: CASSSAELVAKNIQYF; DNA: TGTGCCAGCAGCTCAGCTGAATTGGTAGCCAAAAACATTCAGTACTTC
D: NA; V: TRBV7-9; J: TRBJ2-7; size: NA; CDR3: CASSLSPAAGEQYF; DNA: TGTGCCAGCAGCTTAAGTCCGGCAGCAGGCGAGCAGTACTTC
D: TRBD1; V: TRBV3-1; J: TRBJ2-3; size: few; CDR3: CASSQGGQLPDTQYF; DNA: TGTGCCAGCAGCCAAGGGGGACAGCTTCCAGATACGCAGTATTTT
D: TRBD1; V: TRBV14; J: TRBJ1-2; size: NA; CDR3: CASSQVGTGDGYTF; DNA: TGTGCCAGCAGCCAAGTTGGGACAGGGGACGGCTACACCTTC
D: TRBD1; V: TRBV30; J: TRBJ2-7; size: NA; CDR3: CAWSVGTGVYEQYF; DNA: TGTGCCTGGAGTGTAGGGACAGGTGTCTACGAGCAGTACTTC
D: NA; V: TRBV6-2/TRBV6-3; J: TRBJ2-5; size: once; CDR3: CASRLPGPRETQYF; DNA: TGTGCCAGCAGGCTGCCGGGACCACGAGAGACCCAGTACTTC
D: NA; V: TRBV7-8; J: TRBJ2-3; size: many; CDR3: CASSSWGMLSDTQYF; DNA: TGTGCCAGCAGCTCCTGGGGGATGCTTTCAGATACGCAGTATTTT
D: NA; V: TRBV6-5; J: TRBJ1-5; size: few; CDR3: CASSYPTGPQHF; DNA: TGTGCCAGCAGTTACCCAACAGGGCCCCAGCATTTT
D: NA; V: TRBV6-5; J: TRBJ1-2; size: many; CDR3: CASINPGGGYGYTF; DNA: TGTGCCAGCATCAACCCTGGAGGTGGCTATGGCTACACCTTC
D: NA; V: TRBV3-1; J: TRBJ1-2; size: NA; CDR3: CASSQAGRDYGYTF; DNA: TGTGCCAGCAGCCAAGCTGGACGGGACTATGGCTACACCTTC
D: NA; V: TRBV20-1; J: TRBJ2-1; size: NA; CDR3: CSADTYLNEQFF; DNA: TGCAGTGCGGATACATACCTCAATGAGCAGTTCTTC
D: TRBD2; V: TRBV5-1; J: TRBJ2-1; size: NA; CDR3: CASSLAGFSYNEQFF; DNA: TGCGCCAGCAGCTTAGCGGGATTCTCCTACAATGAGCAGTTCTTC
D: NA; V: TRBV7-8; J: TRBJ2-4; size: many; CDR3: CASSPAAGTRAKNIQYF; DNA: TGTGCCAGCAGCCCAGCTGCAGGGACAAGGGCCAAAAACATTCAGTACTTC
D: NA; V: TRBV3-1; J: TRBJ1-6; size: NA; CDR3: CASSQNQRNNSPLHF; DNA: TGTGCCAGCAGCCAAAATCAGAGGAATAATTCACCCCTCCACTTT
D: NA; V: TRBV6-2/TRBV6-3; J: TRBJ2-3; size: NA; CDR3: CASSSRTRTLTDTQYF; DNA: TGTGCCAGCAGTTCCAGGACAAGGACTCTCACAGATACGCAGTATTTT
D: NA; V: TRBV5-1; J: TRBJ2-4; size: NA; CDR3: CASSLGDTAGTAAKNIQYF; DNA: TGCGCCAGCAGCTTGGGAGACACCGCGGGAACCGCTGCCAAAAACATTCAGTACTTC
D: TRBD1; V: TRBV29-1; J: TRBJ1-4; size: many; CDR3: CSGTTGGTNEKLFF; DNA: TGCAGCGGGACCACAGGGGGAACTAATGAAAAACTGTTTTTT
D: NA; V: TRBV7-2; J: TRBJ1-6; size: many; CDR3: CASTPGLTSPLHF; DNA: TGTGCCAGCACCCCCGGGTTGACTTCACCCCTCCACTTT
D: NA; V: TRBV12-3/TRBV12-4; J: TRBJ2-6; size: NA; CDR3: CASSVTGGGSGANVLTF; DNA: TGTGCCAGCAGTGTTACAGGAGGAGGGTCTGGGGCCAACGTCCTGACTTTC
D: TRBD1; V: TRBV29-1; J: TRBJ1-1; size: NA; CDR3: CSVAPQGALGTEAFF; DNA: TGCAGCGTTGCCCCCCAGGGGGCTTTGGGCACTGAAGCTTTCTTT
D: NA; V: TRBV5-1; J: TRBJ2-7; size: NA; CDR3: CASSLVGPKSYEQYF; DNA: TGCGCCAGCAGCTTGGTGGGACCAAAGTCCTACGAGCAGTACTTC
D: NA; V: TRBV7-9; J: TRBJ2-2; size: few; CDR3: CASSLTGRTGELFF; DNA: TGTGCCAGCAGCTTAACAGGGAGGACCGGGGAGCTGTTTTTT
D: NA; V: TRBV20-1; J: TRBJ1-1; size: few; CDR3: CSAQTGVKAFF; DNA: TGCAGTGCCCAAACGGGGGTAAAAGCTTTCTTT
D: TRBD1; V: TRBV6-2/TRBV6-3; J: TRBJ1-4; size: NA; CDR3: CASSDRMTGGHEKLFF; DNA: TGTGCCAGCAGTGATCGGATGACAGGGGGACATGAAAAACTGTTTTTT
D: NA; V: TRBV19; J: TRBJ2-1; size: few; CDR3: CASTIEGAPSPPFF; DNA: TGTGCCAGTACCATCGAGGGAGCCCCATCCCCGCCGTTCTTC
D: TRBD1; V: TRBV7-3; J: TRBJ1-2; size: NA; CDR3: CASSPDRGAHGYTF; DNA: TGTGCCAGCAGTCCCGACAGGGGAGCCCATGGCTACACCTTC
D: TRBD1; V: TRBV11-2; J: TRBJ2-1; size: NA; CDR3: CASSLGGTGGNEQFF; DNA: TGTGCCAGCAGCTTAGGGGGGACAGGGGGCAATGAGCAGTTCTTC
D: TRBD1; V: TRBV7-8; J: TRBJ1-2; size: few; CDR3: CASSFGTGRVSHGYTF; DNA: TGTGCCAGCAGCTTTGGGACAGGGAGGGTTTCGCATGGCTACACCTTC
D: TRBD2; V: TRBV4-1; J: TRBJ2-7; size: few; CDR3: CASSQDQGTSGSERYF; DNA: TGCGCCAGCAGCCAAGATCAGGGGACTAGCGGGAGTGAAAGGTACTTC
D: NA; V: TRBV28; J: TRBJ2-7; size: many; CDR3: CASSGLPGAEQYF; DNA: TGTGCCAGCAGCGGACTACCGGGGGCAGAGCAGTACTTC
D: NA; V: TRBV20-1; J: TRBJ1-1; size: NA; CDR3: CGARGVGKGTEAFF; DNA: TGCGGTGCTAGAGGGGTCGGTAAGGGCACTGAAGCTTTCTTT
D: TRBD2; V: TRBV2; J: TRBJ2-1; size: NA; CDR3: CASSAGTSGRSGEQFF; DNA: TGTGCCAGCAGCGCCGGGACTAGCGGGAGGTCCGGTGAGCAGTTCTTC
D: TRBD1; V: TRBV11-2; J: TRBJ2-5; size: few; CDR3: CASSRADRSLRETQYF; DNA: TGTGCCAGCAGCCGTGCGGACAGGTCATTACGGGAGACCCAGTACTTC
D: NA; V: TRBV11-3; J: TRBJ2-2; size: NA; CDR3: CASSSTGHTGELFF; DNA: TGTGCCAGCAGCTCCACGGGGCACACCGGGGAGCTGTTTTTT
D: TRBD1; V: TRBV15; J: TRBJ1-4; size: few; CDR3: CATSLQGAWYEKLFF; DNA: TGTGCCACCAGCCTGCAGGGGGCCTGGTACGAAAAACTGTTTTTT
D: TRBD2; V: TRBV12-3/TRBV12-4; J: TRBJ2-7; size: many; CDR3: CASSLGRTSGTAYEQYF; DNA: TGTGCCAGCAGTTTAGGTCGGACTAGCGGGACCGCCTACGAGCAGTACTTC
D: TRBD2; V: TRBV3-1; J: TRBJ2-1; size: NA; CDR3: CASSQGSSGSSSYNEQFF; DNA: TGTGCCAGCAGCCAAGGTTCTAGCGGGAGCAGCTCCTACAATGAGCAGTTCTTC
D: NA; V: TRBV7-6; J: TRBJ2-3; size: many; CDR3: CASSLFQGSSTQYF; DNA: TGTGCCAGCAGCTTATTTCAGGGTAGCAGTACGCAGTATTTT
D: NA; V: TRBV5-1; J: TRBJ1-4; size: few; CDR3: CASSLDPGREKLFF; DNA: TGCGCCAGCAGCTTGGATCCGGGAAGGGAAAAACTGTTTTTT
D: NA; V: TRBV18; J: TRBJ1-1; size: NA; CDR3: CASSPPIKGEAFF; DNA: TGTGCCAGCTCACCACCGATAAAAGGTGAAGCTTTCTTT
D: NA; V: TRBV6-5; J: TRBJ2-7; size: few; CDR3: CASSYLGGVQYF; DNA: TGTGCCAGCAGTTACCTCGGGGGTGTACAGTACTTC
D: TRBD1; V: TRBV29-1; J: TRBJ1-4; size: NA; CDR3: CSVRDSGNEKLFF; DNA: TGCAGCGTACGGGACAGCGGGAATGAAAAACTGTTTTTT
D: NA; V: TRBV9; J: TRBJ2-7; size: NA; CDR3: CASSVDSSSYEQYF; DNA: TGTGCCAGCAGCGTAGATAGCTCGAGCTACGAGCAGTACTTC
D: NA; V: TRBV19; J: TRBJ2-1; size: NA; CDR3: CASSSPWTVYNEQFF; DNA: TGTGCCAGTAGTAGCCCCTGGACAGTCTACAATGAGCAGTTCTTC
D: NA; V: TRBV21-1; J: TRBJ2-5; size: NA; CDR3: CASSKGKYQETQYF; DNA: TGTGCCAGCAGCAAAGGGAAGTACCAAGAGACCCAGTACTTC
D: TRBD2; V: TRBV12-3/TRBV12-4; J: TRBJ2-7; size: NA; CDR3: CASRLAGRSYEQYF; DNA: TGTGCCAGCAGACTAGCGGGAAGATCCTACGAGCAGTACTTC
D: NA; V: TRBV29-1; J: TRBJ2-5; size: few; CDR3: CSVGAKETQYF; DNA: TGCAGCGTTGGGGCAAAAGAGACCCAGTACTTC
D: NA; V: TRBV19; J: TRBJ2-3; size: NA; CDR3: CASSRIGASTDTQYF; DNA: TGTGCCAGTAGTAGAATAGGCGCGAGCACAGATACGCAGTATTTT
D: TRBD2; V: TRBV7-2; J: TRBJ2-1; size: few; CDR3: CASSQGLAGWDEQFF; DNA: TGTGCCAGCAGCCAGGGACTAGCGGGATGGGATGAGCAGTTCTTC
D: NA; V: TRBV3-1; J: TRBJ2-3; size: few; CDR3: CASSPRRHDTQYF; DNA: TGTGCCAGCAGTCCCCGCCGCCACGATACGCAGTATTTT
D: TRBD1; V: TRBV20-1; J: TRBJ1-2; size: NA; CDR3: CSARSRTGAYYGYTF; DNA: TGCAGTGCTAGATCCCGGACAGGAGCCTACTATGGCTACACCTTC